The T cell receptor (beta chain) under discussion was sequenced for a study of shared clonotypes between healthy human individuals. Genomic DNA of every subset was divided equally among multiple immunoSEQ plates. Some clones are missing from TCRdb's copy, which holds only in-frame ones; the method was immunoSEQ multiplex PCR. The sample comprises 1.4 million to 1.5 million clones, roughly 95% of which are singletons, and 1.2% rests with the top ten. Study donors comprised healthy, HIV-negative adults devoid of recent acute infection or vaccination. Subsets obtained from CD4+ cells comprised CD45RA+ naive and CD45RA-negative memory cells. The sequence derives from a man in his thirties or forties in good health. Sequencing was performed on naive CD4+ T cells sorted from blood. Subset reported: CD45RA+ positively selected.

The CDR3 loop reads CASSLAGGLETQYF. DNA for the CDR3: TGTGCCAGCAGCTTAGCGGGCGGGCTCGAGACCCAGTACTTC. The chain couples TRBV7-2 to TRBJ2-5, with D perhaps matching TRBD2 (5 bases). The ends were cut back, 0 bases at V and 5 bases at J, with 10 bases in the middle. The CDR3 covers 14 residues. Germline CDR1 reads SGHTA; CDR2 reads FQGNSA.